This is a list of T cell receptor beta chains from one sample in a study of cytomegalovirus exposure and HLA in healthy donors. The method was immunoSEQ multiplex PCR; TCRdb's version includes in-frame clones alone and lacks a portion of them. The sample consists of around 140,000 clones, roughly three fifths of them appearing once. The material sequenced was PBMCs. The source is a male donor in good health and CMV-seronegative. The CDR3 runs from the conserved cysteine through the conserved F or W. D genes are given only for firm matches. Only some rows state a clone size, as once, few, many or a class for expanded clones.

clone_size	d_call	j_call	v_call	cdr3_nt	cdr3_aa
NA	NA	TRBJ1-2	TRBV28	TGTGCCAGCAGGCGGGACGGTGGCTACACCTTC	CASRRDGGYTF
once	NA	TRBJ1-5	TRBV18	TGTGCCAGCTCACCAGAGGGGGTGAATCAGCCCCAGCATTTT	CASSPEGVNQPQHF
NA	NA	TRBJ1-6	TRBV11-2	TGTGCCAGCAGCCGGGACACACCAAATTCACCCCTCCAATTT	CASSRDTPNSPLQF
NA	TRBD1	TRBJ1-5	TRBV19	TGTGCCAGTACTCGGGACAGGGGACGCAATCAGCCCCAGCATTTT	CASTRDRGRNQPQHF
few	TRBD1	TRBJ1-4	TRBV2	TGTGCCAGCACAGGACAGGGGCAAGCTAATGAAAAACTGTTTTTT	CASTGQGQANEKLFF
NA	TRBD1	TRBJ2-7	TRBV6-1	TGTGCCAGCAGGGGACAGGGCCCATTCGAGCAGTACTTC	CASRGQGPFEQYF
few	NA	TRBJ2-3	TRBV19	TGTGCCAGTAGTCCCAGAAGGGGAGGAGAGGATACGCAGTATTTT	CASSPRRGGEDTQYF
NA	NA	TRBJ1-6	TRBV7-3	TGTGCCAGCAGCTTGATGGGGCGCTTGTCTAATTCACCCCTCCACTTT	CASSLMGRLSNSPLHF
few	NA	TRBJ2-3	TRBV5-5	TGTGCCAGCAGCCTCGCGGCTAGTCAGTATTTT	CASSLAASQYF
NA	TRBD1	TRBJ2-2	TRBV7-9	TGTGCCAGCAGCTTCGGGACAGACACCGGGGAGCTGTTTTTT	CASSFGTDTGELFF
NA	TRBD1	TRBJ1-3	TRBV25-1	TGTGCCAGCAGGGACAGGGTGGCTGGAAATACCATATATTTT	CASRDRVAGNTIYF
NA	TRBD2	TRBJ2-7	TRBV30	TGTGCCTGGAGGACGATCACGGGAGGCTACGAGCAGTACTTC	CAWRTITGGYEQYF
NA	NA	TRBJ2-5	TRBV6-1	TGTGCCAGCAGTGTCAGCCAGGGTGGAGAGACCCAGTACTTC	CASSVSQGGETQYF
few	TRBD1	TRBJ2-7	TRBV5-8	TGTGCCAGCAGCTTTCAGGGGGTCTACGAGCAGTACTTC	CASSFQGVYEQYF
NA	NA	TRBJ1-2	TRBV21-1	TGTGCCAGCAGCGACACTTCTACAGGGTATGGCTATGGCTACACCTTC	CASSDTSTGYGYGYTF
NA	NA	TRBJ2-2	TRBV7-2	TGTGCCAGCAGCCCCTCCCCGGGGAGGAACACCGGGGAGCTGTTTTTT	CASSPSPGRNTGELFF
NA	NA	TRBJ2-7	TRBV19	TGTGCCAGTAGTACCCAGGGCGGATACGAGCAGTACTTC	CASSTQGGYEQYF
few	NA	TRBJ2-7	TRBV30	TGTGCCTGGAAGGGGAGGCAGACGAGCTCCTACGAGCAGTACTTC	CAWKGRQTSSYEQYF
NA	TRBD1	TRBJ2-2	TRBV5-1	TGCGCCAGCAGCGAGACCGGGACAGGGGGTACCGGGGAGCTGTTTTTT	CASSETGTGGTGELFF
NA	TRBD2	TRBJ2-7	TRBV5-1	TGCGCCAGCAGCTTGGCCCCGCCCGGGACTAGCGGGGGCTACGAGCAGTACTTC	CASSLAPPGTSGGYEQYF
NA	TRBD2	TRBJ2-1	TRBV10-3	TGTGCCATCAGTTCCCCTGGGGGGACTAGCGGGGGATCCTACAATGAGCAGTTCTTC	CAISSPGGTSGGSYNEQFF
few	NA	TRBJ2-2	TRBV4-1	TGCGCCAGCAGCCACGTGGGGAGGAACACCGGGGAGCTGTTTTTT	CASSHVGRNTGELFF
once	NA	TRBJ1-3	TRBV7-8	TGTGCCAGCAGCCCCAACTTGAACACCATATATTTT	CASSPNLNTIYF
NA	TRBD1	TRBJ1-2	TRBV9	TGTGCCAGCAGCTTCATAGTCGGGACAGGGTTTACTGCGGACTATGGCTACACCTTC	CASSFIVGTGFTADYGYTF
NA	TRBD2	TRBJ2-3	TRBV11-2	TGTGCCAGCAGCCCCCCCGGGACTAGACCCACAGATACGCAGTATTTT	CASSPPGTRPTDTQYF
few	NA	TRBJ1-1	TRBV7-8	TGTGCCAGCAGCTTACAGGTGGACACTGAAGCTTTCTTT	CASSLQVDTEAFF
NA	NA	TRBJ1-2	TRBV19	TGTGCCAGTAGTCCTAGAGGGGGAGATTCGGTACAGGAAAACTATGGCTACACCTTC	CASSPRGGDSVQENYGYTF
NA	NA	TRBJ2-5	TRBV10-3	TGTGCCACCTCTCTCAGGGGCCAAGAGACCCAGTACTTC	CATSLRGQETQYF
few	TRBD2	TRBJ2-3	TRBV7-2	TGTGCCAGCAGCTCCGAGGGTCGGGGGGGCACAGATACGCAGTATTTT	CASSSEGRGGTDTQYF
NA	TRBD1	TRBJ1-4	TRBV25-1	TGTGCCAGCAGTTGGGGGGGACAGGGCAAACTGTTTTTT	CASSWGGQGKLFF
NA	NA	TRBJ1-6	TRBV2	TGTGCCAGCAGCGGGGTGGGGTCACCCCTCCACTTT	CASSGVGSPLHF
NA	NA	TRBJ2-7	TRBV6-1	TGTGCCAGCAGTGACCAACCCCGCGGGGTCTCCTACGAGCAGTACTTC	CASSDQPRGVSYEQYF
NA	NA	TRBJ2-3	TRBV6-5	TGTGCCAGCAGCTCCCCCGGGGGCACAGATACGCAGTATTTT	CASSSPGGTDTQYF
few	TRBD1	TRBJ2-7	TRBV28	TGTGCCAACTCCCCGGGACAGGGTTACGAGCAGTACTTC	CANSPGQGYEQYF
NA	TRBD1	TRBJ2-7	TRBV29-1	TGCAGCGGATCGACAGGGGTCGAGCAGTACTTC	CSGSTGVEQYF
NA	NA	TRBJ2-1	TRBV5-4	TGTGCCAGCAGCCCCCGGACAGTCAATGAGCAGTTCTTC	CASSPRTVNEQFF
NA	NA	TRBJ1-3	TRBV5-4	TGTGCCAGCAGCTTGCAGGGAGGAAACACCATATATTTT	CASSLQGGNTIYF
few	NA	TRBJ2-7	TRBV5-1	TGCGCCAGCAGCTTGGTCGCGGGACCTACCTACGAGCAGTACTTC	CASSLVAGPTYEQYF
NA	NA	TRBJ2-1	TRBV6-4	TGTGCCAGCAGCGATACCGACAAAGCCTACAATGAGCAGTTCTTC	CASSDTDKAYNEQFF
NA	NA	TRBJ2-7	TRBV5-1	TGCGCCAGCAGCTTGGTTTCAGGGCTCACCTACGAGCAGTACTTC	CASSLVSGLTYEQYF
NA	TRBD1	TRBJ1-6	TRBV4-2	TGTGCCAGCAGCGGATGGACAGGGAACTCACCCCTCCACTTT	CASSGWTGNSPLHF
NA	TRBD1	TRBJ2-2	TRBV19	TGTGCCAGTAGTTTCGACCCGGGACAGAGAATCGGGGAGCTGTTTTTT	CASSFDPGQRIGELFF
once	NA	TRBJ1-1	TRBV6-5	TGTGCCAGCAGTTACTCGAGGTTGGTGAACACTGAAGCTTTCTTT	CASSYSRLVNTEAFF
NA	NA	TRBJ1-6	TRBV27	TGTGCCAGCAGTTTGAGTCCCGCCCACTCTCCTTCACCCCTCCACTTT	CASSLSPAHSPSPLHF
NA	TRBD1	TRBJ1-1	TRBV28	TGTGCCAGCAGTTCAGGGGGGAGTACTGAAGCTTTCTTT	CASSSGGSTEAFF